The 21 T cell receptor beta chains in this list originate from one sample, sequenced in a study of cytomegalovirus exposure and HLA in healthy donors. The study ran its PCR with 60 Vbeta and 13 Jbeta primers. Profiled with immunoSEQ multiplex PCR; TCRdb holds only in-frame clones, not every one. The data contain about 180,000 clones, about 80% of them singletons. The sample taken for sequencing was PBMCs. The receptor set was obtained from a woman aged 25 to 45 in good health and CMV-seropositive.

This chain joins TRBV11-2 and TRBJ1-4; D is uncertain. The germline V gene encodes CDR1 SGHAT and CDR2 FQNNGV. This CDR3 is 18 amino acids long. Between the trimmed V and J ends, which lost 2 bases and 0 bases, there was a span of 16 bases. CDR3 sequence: CASSLLRTAISTNEKLFF. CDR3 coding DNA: TGTGCCAGCAGCTTATTAAGGACTGCGATTTCAACTAATGAAAAACTGTTTTTT.

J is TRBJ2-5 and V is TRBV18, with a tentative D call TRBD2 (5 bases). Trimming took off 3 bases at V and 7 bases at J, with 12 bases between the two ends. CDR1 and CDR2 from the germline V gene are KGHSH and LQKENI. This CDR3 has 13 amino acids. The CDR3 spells CASSPLEGGTQYF. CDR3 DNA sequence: TGTGCCAGCTCACCTCTCGAAGGAGGGACCCAGTACTTC.

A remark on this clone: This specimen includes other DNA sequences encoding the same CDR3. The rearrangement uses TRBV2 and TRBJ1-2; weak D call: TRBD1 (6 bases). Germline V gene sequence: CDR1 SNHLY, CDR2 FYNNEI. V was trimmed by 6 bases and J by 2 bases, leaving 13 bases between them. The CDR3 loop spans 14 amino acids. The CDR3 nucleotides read TGTGCCAGCAGCGTCGGGGGGCGGAACTATGGCTACACCTTC. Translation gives CASSVGGRNYGYTF.

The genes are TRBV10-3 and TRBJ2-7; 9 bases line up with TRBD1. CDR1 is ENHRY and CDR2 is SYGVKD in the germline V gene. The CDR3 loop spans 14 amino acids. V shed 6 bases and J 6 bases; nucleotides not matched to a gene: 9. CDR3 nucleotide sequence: TGTGCCATCAGGCGACGGGACAGGGAGACCGAGCAGTACTTC. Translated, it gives CAIRRRDRETEQYF.

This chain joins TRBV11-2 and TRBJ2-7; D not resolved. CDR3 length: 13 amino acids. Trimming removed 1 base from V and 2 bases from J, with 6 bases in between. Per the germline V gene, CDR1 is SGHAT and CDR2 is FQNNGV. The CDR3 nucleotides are TGTGCCAGCAGCTTAGCAATTCCCTACGAGCAGTACTTC. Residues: CASSLAIPYEQYF.

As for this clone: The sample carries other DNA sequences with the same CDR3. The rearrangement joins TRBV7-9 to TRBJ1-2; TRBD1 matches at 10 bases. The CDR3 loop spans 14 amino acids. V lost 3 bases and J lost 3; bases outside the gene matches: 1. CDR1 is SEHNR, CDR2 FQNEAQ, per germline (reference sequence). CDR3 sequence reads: CASSLGTGDYGYTF. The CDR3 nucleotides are TGTGCCAGCAGCTTGGGGACAGGGGACTATGGCTACACCTTC.

CDR3 amino acids: CAWSWDRVFEQYF. The CDR3 nucleotides read TGTGCCTGGAGTTGGGACAGAGTATTCGAGCAGTACTTC. The chain carries TRBV30 and TRBJ2-7, with 7 nucleotides matching TRBD1. V was pared by 2 bases and J by 6 bases, with 7 bases of the junction left unmatched. Germline CDR1 and CDR2: GTSNPN and SVGIG (reference sequence). The length of the CDR3 is 13 residues.

Written as DNA, the CDR3 is TGTGCCAGCAGAAGACTAGCGGCAAACACCGGGGAGCTGTTTTTT. Translating gives CASRRLAANTGELFF. The chain employs TRBV2 and TRBJ2-2; 9 bases match TRBD2. With V trimmed by 6 bases and J by 2 bases, 4 bases remained unmatched. Per the germline V gene, CDR1 is SNHLY and CDR2 is FYNNEI. This CDR3 comprises 15 residues.

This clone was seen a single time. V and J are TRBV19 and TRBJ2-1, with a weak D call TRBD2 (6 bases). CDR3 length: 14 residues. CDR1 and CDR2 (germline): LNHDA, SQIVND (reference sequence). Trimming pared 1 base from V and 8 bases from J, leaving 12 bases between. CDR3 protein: CASSIAGEWYEQFF. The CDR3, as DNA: TGTGCCAGTAGTATAGCGGGAGAGTGGTATGAGCAGTTCTTC.

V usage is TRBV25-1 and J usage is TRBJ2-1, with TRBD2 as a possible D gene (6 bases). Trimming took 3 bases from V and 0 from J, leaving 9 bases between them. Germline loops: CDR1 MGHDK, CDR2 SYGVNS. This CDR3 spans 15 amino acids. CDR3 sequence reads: CASSERGPSYNEQFF. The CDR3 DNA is TGTGCCAGCAGTGAGCGGGGACCCTCCTACAATGAGCAGTTCTTC.

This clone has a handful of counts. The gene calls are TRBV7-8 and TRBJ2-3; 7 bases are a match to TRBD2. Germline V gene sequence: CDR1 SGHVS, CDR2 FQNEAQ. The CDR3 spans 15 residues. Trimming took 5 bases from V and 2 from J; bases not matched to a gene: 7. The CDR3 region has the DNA TGTGCCAGCAGCCCGACTAGCCAGTACACAGATACGCAGTATTTT. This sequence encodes CASSPTSQYTDTQYF.

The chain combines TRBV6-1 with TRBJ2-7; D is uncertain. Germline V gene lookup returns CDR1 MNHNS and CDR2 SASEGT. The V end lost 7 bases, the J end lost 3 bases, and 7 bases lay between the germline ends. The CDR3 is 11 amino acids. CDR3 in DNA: TGTGCCAGCATTCAGGACTACGAGCAGTACTTC. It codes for CASIQDYEQYF.

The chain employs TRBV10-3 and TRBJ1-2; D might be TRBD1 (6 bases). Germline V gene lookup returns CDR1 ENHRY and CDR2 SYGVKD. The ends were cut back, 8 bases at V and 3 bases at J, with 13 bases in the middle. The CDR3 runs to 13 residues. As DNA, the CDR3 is TGTGCCATCTGGAGGGAGGGGGACTATGGCTACACCTTC. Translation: CAIWREGDYGYTF.

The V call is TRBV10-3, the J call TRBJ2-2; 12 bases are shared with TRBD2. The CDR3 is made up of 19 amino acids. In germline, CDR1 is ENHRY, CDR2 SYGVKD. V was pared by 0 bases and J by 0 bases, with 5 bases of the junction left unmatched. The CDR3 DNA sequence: TGTGCCATCAGTGAGTCTCCGGGACTAGCGGGTTCGAACACCGGGGAGCTGTTTTTT. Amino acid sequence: CAISESPGLAGSNTGELFF.

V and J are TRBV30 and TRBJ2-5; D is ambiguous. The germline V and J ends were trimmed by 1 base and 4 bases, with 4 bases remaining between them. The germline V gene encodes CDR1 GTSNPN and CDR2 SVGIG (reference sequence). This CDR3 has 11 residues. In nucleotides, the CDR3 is TGTGCCTGGAGTGCGAGAGAGACCCAGTACTTC. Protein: CAWSARETQYF.

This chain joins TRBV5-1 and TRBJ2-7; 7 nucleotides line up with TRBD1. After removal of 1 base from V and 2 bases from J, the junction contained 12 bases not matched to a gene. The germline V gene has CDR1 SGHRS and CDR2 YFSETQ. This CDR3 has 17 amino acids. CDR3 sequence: CASSLLPTGSNPYEQYF. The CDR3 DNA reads TGCGCCAGCAGCTTGCTTCCGACAGGGTCAAACCCCTACGAGCAGTACTTC.

The CDR3 DNA sequence: TGTGCCAGCAGCTGGGGACAGGGGGTATCGGAGCAGTACTTC. Translating gives CASSWGQGVSEQYF. This chain connects TRBV5-6 to TRBJ2-7; 11 bases are shared with TRBD1. The germline V gene encodes CDR1 SGHDT and CDR2 YYEEEE. This CDR3 contains 14 residues. With 3 bases clipped from V and 7 bases from J, the junction kept 6 bases outside the gene matches.

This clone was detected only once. Written as DNA, the CDR3 is TGCGCCAGCAGTGAGCGACGGGACTATGGCTACACCTTC. This sequence encodes CASSERRDYGYTF. The chain links TRBV10-1 to TRBJ1-2; no definite D call. This CDR3 region has 13 residues. Germline V CDR1 and CDR2: WNHNN, SYGVQD (reference sequence). The germline V and J ends were trimmed by 2 bases and 3 bases, with 7 bases remaining between them.

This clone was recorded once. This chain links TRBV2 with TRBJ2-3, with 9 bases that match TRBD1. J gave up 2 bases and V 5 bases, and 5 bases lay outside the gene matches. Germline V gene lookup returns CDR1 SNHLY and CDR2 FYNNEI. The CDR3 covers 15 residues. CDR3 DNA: TGTGCCAGCAGTACGAACAGGGGGCTCACAGATACGCAGTATTTT. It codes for CASSTNRGLTDTQYF.

The CDR3 reads CASSHDSNYGYTF. DNA for the CDR3: TGCGCCAGCAGCCACGACAGTAACTATGGCTACACCTTC. The V call is TRBV5-1, the J call TRBJ1-2; tentative D call: TRBD1 (5 bases). CDR3 size: 13 residues. V shed 4 bases and J shed 1 base, with 8 bases lying between them. Germline assignment: CDR1 SGHRS and CDR2 YFSETQ.

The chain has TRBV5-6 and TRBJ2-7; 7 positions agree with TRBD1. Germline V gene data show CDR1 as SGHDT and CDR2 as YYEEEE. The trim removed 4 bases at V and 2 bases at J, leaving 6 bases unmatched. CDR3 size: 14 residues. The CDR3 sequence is CASSKSGTAYEQYF. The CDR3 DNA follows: TGTGCCAGCAGCAAGTCCGGGACAGCCTACGAGCAGTACTTC. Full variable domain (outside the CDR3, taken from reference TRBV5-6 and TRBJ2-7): DAGVTQSPTHLIKTRGQQVTLRCSPKSGHDTVSWYQQALGQGPQFIFQYYEEEERQRGNFPDRFSGHQFPNYSSELNVNALLLGDSALYLCASSKSGTAYEQYFGPGTRLTVT.